The clone carrying this T cell receptor (beta chain) was observed a handful of times. The V and J ends lost 0 bases and 9 bases respectively, with 12 bases between them. The CDR3 extends over 14 amino acids. The germline gives CDR1 SGHTA, CDR2 FQGNSA. In the original processing: From reference gene primer amplification, estimates of nucleated cell counts were derived. The table came from immunoSEQ multiplex PCR; TCRdb's copy has only in-frame clones and leaves some out. V, J and clone size derive from that table, while D and trimming were established from the DNA sequence. The sample has about 270,000 clones, less than 90% seen once. The source of the sample is a study of blood T cell repertoires in COVID-19. Study at large: There were acute and convalescent COVID-19 samples, and they came from the United States, Italy and Spain. The analysed material was cDNA or gDNA that came from T cells, B-cell-depleted T cells, or PBMCs.

The sequence was obtained from a human donor in a cohort sampled during active COVID-19. Sequenced material: peripheral blood. The rearrangement uses TRBV7-2 and TRBJ2-1; possible D gene TRBD1, 6 bases. CDR3 residues: CASSLAGPTGEQFF. The CDR3 bases are TGTGCCAGCAGCTTAGCGGGCCCGACAGGTGAGCAGTTCTTC.